The text below deals with one T cell receptor (beta chain). Profiling relied on immunoSEQ multiplex PCR, and the TCRdb table lists in-frame clones only, not all of them. The repertoire holds about 100,000 clones, with 60% to 85% as singletons. The sample belongs to a study of blood T cell repertoires in COVID-19. CDR3 length: 15 amino acids. Germline values: CDR1 SGHTA, CDR2 FQGNSA. V was cut by 4 bases and J by 1 base, with 13 bases left in between. The sequenced sample consisted of peripheral blood. The TCR originated in a middle-aged woman with acute or convalescent COVID-19. The genes are TRBV7-2 and TRBJ1-1; D not certain. The CDR3 DNA sequence: TGTGCCAGCAGCTCCTGGGAGCCCCCGAACACTGAAGCTTTCTTT. This codes for CASSSWEPPNTEAFF. The full variable domain, its missing parts supplied by reference TRBV7-2 and TRBJ1-1, is GAGVSQSPSNKVTEKGKDVELRCDPISGHTALYWYRQSLGQGLEFLIYFQGNSAPDKSGLPSDRFSAERTGGSVSTLTIQRTQQEDSAVYLCASSSWEPPNTEAFFGQGTRLTVV.